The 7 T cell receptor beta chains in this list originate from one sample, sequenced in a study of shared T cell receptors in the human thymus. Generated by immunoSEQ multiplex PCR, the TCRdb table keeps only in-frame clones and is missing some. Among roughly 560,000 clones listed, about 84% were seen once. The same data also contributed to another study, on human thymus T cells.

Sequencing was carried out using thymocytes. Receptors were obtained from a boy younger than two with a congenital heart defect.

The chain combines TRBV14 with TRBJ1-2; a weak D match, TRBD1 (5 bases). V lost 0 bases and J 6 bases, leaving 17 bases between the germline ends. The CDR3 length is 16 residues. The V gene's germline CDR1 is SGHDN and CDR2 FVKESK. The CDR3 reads CASSQDRRGAGNGYTF. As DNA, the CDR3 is TGTGCCAGCAGCCAAGATCGTCGCGGGGCGGGAAATGGCTACACCTTC.

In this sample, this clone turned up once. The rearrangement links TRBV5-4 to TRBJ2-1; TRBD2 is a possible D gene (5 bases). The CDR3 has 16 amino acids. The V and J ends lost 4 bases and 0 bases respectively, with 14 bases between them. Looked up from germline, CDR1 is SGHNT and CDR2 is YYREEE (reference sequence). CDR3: CASSLVAPSSYNEQFF. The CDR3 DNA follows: TGTGCCAGCAGCCTTGTAGCGCCCAGCTCCTACAATGAGCAGTTCTTC.

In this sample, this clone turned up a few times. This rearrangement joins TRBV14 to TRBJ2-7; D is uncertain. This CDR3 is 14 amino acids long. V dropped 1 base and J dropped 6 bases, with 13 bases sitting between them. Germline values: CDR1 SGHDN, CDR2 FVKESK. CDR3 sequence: CASSQVGVAPEQYF. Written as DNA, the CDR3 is TGTGCCAGCAGCCAAGTAGGTGTAGCCCCCGAGCAGTACTTC. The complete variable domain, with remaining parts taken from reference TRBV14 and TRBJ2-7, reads EAGVTQFPSHSVIEKGQTVTLRCDPISGHDNLYWYRRVMGKEIKFLLHFVKESKQDESGMPNNRFLAERTGGTYSTLKVQPAELEDSGVYFCASSQVGVAPEQYFGPGTRLTVT.

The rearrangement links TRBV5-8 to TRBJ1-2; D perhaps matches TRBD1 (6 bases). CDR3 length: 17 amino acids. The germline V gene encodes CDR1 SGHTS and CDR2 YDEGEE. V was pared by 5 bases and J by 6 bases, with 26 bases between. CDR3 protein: CASSPAPQGAPRDGYTF. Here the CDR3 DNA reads TGTGCCAGCAGTCCTGCACCACAGGGAGCCCCTCGTGATGGCTACACCTTC.

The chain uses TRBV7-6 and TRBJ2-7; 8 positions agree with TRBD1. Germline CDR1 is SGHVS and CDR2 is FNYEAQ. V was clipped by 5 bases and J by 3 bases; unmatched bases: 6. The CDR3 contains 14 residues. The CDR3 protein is CASSLLTGGYEQYF. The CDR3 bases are TGTGCCAGCAGCCTTCTCACAGGGGGCTACGAGCAGTACTTC.

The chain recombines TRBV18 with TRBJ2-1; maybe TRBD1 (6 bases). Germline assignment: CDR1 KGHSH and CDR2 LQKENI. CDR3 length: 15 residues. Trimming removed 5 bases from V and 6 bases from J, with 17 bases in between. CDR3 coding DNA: TGTGCCAGCTCAAGGCGGAACAGGGAGCCCAATGAGCAGTTCTTC. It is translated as CASSRRNREPNEQFF.

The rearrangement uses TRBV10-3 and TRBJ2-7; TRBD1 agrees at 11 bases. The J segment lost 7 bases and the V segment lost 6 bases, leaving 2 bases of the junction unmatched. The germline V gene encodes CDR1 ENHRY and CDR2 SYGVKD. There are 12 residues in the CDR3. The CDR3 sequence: CAIRDRGLEQYF. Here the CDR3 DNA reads TGTGCCATCAGGGACAGGGGGCTGGAGCAGTACTTC.